In this sample, the clone carrying this T cell receptor (beta chain) turned up once. The data belong to a study of blood T cell repertoires in COVID-19. Germline values: CDR1 SGHRS, CDR2 YFSETQ. Germline trimming cut 4 bases from V and 5 bases from J; bases unmatched to any gene: 5. CDR3 size: 14 residues. Profiling relied on immunoSEQ multiplex PCR, and the TCRdb table lists in-frame clones only, not all of them. The sample yields around 300,000 clones, roughly 86% seen once. The receptor comes from a woman under 40 who had recovered from COVID-19. The sample taken for sequencing was PBMCs or T cells enriched from blood (not recorded which). The gene calls are TRBV5-1 and TRBJ2-2; 7 bases match TRBD1. CDR3 sequence (DNA): TGCGCCAGCAGCAGACGACAGGGAACCGGGGAGCTGTTTTTT. Amino acid sequence: CASSRRQGTGELFF.